This T cell receptor (beta chain) was identified in a study of T cell responses to AZD1222 COVID-19 vaccine. Regarding this clone: The antigen remains unidentified.

The length of the CDR3 is 13 residues. Deletions cut 2 bases from V and 4 bases from J, with 8 bases between. TCRdb keeps only in-frame clones here, not all; method: immunoSEQ multiplex PCR. In the table there are around 220,000 clones, approximately 94% of which are singletons. Study-wide findings and caveats: Once two AZD1222 doses were given, Spike-specific TCR breadth and depth went up. Within unmutated variant regions lay the reported targets of nearly half of spike-specific TCRs. None of the repertoires were sampled until the peak T cell response had passed. Mostly white British, mostly female donors; authors suggested clonal diversity may be underestimated.

The chain combines TRBV12-3 or TRBV12-4 with TRBJ1-2; D is uncertain. The TCR was taken from an adult who received the MenACWY meningococcal vaccine as a control. The sequenced sample was peripheral blood, obtained 28 days after the second dose of the MenACWY control vaccine. The DNA of the CDR3 is TGTGCCAGCAGTTTACAGGTCGCCTATGGCTACACCTTC. It is translated as CASSLQVAYGYTF.